This T cell receptor beta chain emerged from a study of vaccination and CD4 T cells after COVID-19. As to treatment: approximately nine-day PBMC culture with coronavirus spike peptide pools or control peptides (ViraFEST assay). This clonotype was seen a few times. The antigen is unknown. This CDR3 region has 18 residues. V shed 4 bases and J 3 bases; nucleotides not matched to a gene: 17. From germline, CDR1 is ENHRY and CDR2 SYGVKD. Sequenced with the Oncomine TCR Beta short-read assay was DNA taken from cultured CD4+ T cells. TCRdb recomputed calls from the PCR reads with MiXCR, one row per CDR3 protein. The sample has about 4,400 distinct CDR3 sequences; 15% to 20% are singletons.

The receptor was derived from a human donor who had recovered from COVID-19. V gene TRBV10-3 combines with J gene TRBJ1-1, with 7 bases that match TRBD1. The sequenced material came from CD4+ T cells from blood, cultured in vitro. The CDR3 reads CAISALPVGGNRDTEAFF. The CDR3 nucleotides read TGTGCCATCAGTGCCCTCCCGGTAGGGGGCAATAGGGACACTGAAGCTTTCTTT.